The 6 T cell receptor beta chains below were found in one sample sequenced in a study of identifying expanded T cells in peripheral blood (dated by TCRdb to between 2018 and 2021). Preparation of the library involved the immunoSEQ multiplex PCR assay. This is the immuneACCESS table as TCRdb keeps it, with only in-frame sequences that have V and J called. A part of the clones is gone; compared with another copy, unresolved V genes explain less than half, and the rest is unexplained. Across this sample there are nearly 60,000 clones, with about nine tenths seen only once. Together, the top ten hold around 3.5% of the sample. The sample comprised blood. These receptors came from a person aged 18 to 75 in good health.

The chain recombines TRBV4-3 with TRBJ1-5; no firm D call. V lost 3 bases and J lost 7, with 10 bases in between. The CDR3 covers 13 residues. The germline V gene has CDR1 LGHNA and CDR2 YSLEER. This CDR3 is CASSQIQGQPQHF. The DNA for the CDR3 is TGCGCCAGCAGCCAGATCCAAGGACAGCCCCAGCATTTT.

The J gene is TRBJ2-2, the V gene TRBV7-9; a possible D gene is TRBD2 (5 bases). The V and J ends lost 2 bases and 0 bases respectively, with 7 bases between them. CDR1 is SEHNR and CDR2 is FQNEAQ in the germline V gene (reference sequence). The CDR3 extends over 15 amino acids. CDR3 DNA sequence: TGTGCCAGCAGCTTATCGGAGGCGAACACCGGGGAGCTGTTTTTT. Its translation: CASSLSEANTGELFF.

This chain uses TRBV9 with TRBJ2-1, with 7 bases matching TRBD2. V lost 0 bases, J lost 5 bases, and 5 bases stayed unmatched. The CDR3 totals 15 residues. Germline CDR1 SGDLS, CDR2 YYNGEE. CDR3 loop: CASSVVVGGDNEQFF. The CDR3 DNA is TGTGCCAGCAGCGTAGTAGTGGGAGGGGACAATGAGCAGTTCTTC.

The CDR3 here is CASRLRDRDYEQYF. The CDR3 DNA follows: TGTGCCAGCCGTCTCCGGGACAGGGACTACGAGCAGTACTTC. This chain connects TRBV27 to TRBJ2-7, with 9 positions matching TRBD1. V lost 8 bases, J lost 3 bases, and 8 bases stayed unmatched. The CDR3 sequence is 14 residues long. From germline, CDR1 is MNHEY and CDR2 SMNVEV (reference sequence).

V is TRBV5-1 and J is TRBJ2-2; D possibly corresponds to TRBD2 (5 bases). Per the germline V gene, CDR1 is SGHRS and CDR2 is YFSETQ. V was clipped by 0 bases and J by 7 bases, with 7 bases between them. This CDR3 has 13 residues. CDR3 nucleotides: TGCGCCAGCAGCTTGGCGGACTTCGGGGAGCTGTTTTTT. Protein product: CASSLADFGELFF.

The rearrangement uses TRBV18 and TRBJ1-1; D remains unclear. Trimming stripped 1 base from V and 1 base from J, with 4 bases between. This CDR3 is 13 amino acids long. Germline lookup yields CDR1 KGHSH and CDR2 LQKENI. The CDR3 bases are TGTGCCAGCTCACCACAAGAGAACACTGAAGCTTTCTTT. This sequence encodes CASSPQENTEAFF.